The sequence of this TCR beta chain was determined in a study of tumor-infiltrating lymphocytes in oesophageal squamous cell carcinoma. From the PCR reads, TCRdb called clonotypes with MiXCR, one entry per CDR3 protein. The sample includes over 14,000 distinct CDR3 sequences, around 47% of them seen just once. The CDR3 runs 14 residues. Looked up from germline, CDR1 is SEHNR and CDR2 is FQNEAQ (reference sequence). This clonotype was counted a few times. The TCR was taken from a male donor with esophageal squamous cell carcinoma. The sequencing sample was made of blood. V is TRBV7-9 and J is TRBJ2-7; no firm D call. Matching the DNA end better, TRBJ2-5 makes the J call doubtful. Here the CDR3 reads CASSSPNAQETQYF. In nucleotides, the CDR3 is TGTGCCAGCAGCTCCCCTAACGCACAAGAGACCCAGTACTTC.